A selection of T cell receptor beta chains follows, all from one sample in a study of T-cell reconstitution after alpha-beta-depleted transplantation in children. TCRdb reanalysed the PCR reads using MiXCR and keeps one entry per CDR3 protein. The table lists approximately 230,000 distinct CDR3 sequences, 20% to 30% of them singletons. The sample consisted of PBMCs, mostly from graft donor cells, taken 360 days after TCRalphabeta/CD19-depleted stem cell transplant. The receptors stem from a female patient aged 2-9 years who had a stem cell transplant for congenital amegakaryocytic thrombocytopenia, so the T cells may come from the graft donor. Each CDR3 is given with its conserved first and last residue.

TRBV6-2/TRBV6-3,CASSYSTSGELSYNEQFF
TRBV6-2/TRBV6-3,CASSYPLAGHGTDTQYF
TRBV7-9,CASLGLGELFF
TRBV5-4,CASSLLGASQYF
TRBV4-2,CASSQPGAISETQYF
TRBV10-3,CAITGTPNTEAFF
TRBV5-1,CASSLGNIRTDGYTF
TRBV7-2,CASSLTAGSYEQYF
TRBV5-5,CASSLSGQVVEQYF
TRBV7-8,CASSPADRGSYEQYF
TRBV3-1,CASSQVIRQGATSGANVLTF
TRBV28,CASRYRRDERTEAFF
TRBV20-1,CSARSPGPYRDTQYF
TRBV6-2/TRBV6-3,CASRPPAEYEQYF
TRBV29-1,CSVVGQGLNTEAFF
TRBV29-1,CSVASQGTGTQYF
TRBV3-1,CASSHPYRTDTQYF
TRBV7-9,CASSLKGPISREQFF
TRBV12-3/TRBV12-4,CASQRRGSLDNEQFF
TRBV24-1,CATSDLSPSGSEEQYF
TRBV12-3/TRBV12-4,CASSAQGSYGYTF
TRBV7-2,CASSAYRGVSEKLFF
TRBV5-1,CASSPLPSGTFDTEAFF
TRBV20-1,CSAGLAGAKNIQYF